Listed below are T cell receptor beta chains from one sample, sequenced in a study of blood T cell repertoires in COVID-19. Here immunoSEQ multiplex PCR was the method, and the copy in TCRdb shows in-frame clones only, minus some. The sample records approximately 400,000 clones, around 87% being singletons. Material: PBMCs or T cells enriched from blood (not recorded which). All receptors derive from a man aged 25-45 years who had recovered from COVID-19. Each CDR3 is given with its conserved first and last residue. The order of the fields is clone size, V gene, CDR3 length, D gene, J gene, CDR3 DNA, CDR3 protein. A D gene is named only where the DNA matches it firmly. Expanded clones get a size class; other rows say once, few or many, or leave the size out.

clone_size: once; v_call: TRBV27; cdr3_length: 13; d_call: TRBD1; j_call: TRBJ2-1; cdr3_nt: TGTGCCAGCAGTTTAGGACAGGGATCTGAGCAGTTCTTC; cdr3_aa: CASSLGQGSEQFF
clone_size: once; v_call: TRBV13; cdr3_length: 15; d_call: -; j_call: TRBJ1-1; cdr3_nt: TGTGCCAGCAGCAATACCGGGGCGGGAGACACTGAAGCTTTCTTT; cdr3_aa: CASSNTGAGDTEAFF
clone_size: -; v_call: TRBV7-9; cdr3_length: 16; d_call: TRBD1; j_call: TRBJ1-4; cdr3_nt: TGTGCCAGCAGCCGGTCCGGACAGGCGGGGTGGGAAAAACTGTTTTTT; cdr3_aa: CASSRSGQAGWEKLFF
clone_size: -; v_call: TRBV18; cdr3_length: 13; d_call: -; j_call: TRBJ1-2; cdr3_nt: TGTGCCAGCTCAATCTCGGTACAGTATGGCTACACCTTC; cdr3_aa: CASSISVQYGYTF
clone_size: -; v_call: TRBV7-8; cdr3_length: 15; d_call: TRBD1; j_call: TRBJ2-7; cdr3_nt: TGTGCCAGCAGATCAAACAGGGGAAGCTCCTACGAGCAGTACTTC; cdr3_aa: CASRSNRGSSYEQYF
clone_size: -; v_call: TRBV5-8; cdr3_length: 15; d_call: TRBD1; j_call: TRBJ1-4; cdr3_nt: TGTGCCAGCAGCCCCGGGACAGGGATTTATGAAAAACTGTTTTTT; cdr3_aa: CASSPGTGIYEKLFF
clone_size: -; v_call: TRBV3-1/TRBV3-2; cdr3_length: 15; d_call: TRBD1; j_call: TRBJ2-5; cdr3_nt: TGTGCCAGCAGTCGAACCCGGGACAGGGAGGAGACCCAGTACTTC; cdr3_aa: CASSRTRDREETQYF
clone_size: -; v_call: TRBV6-2/TRBV6-3; cdr3_length: 16; d_call: -; j_call: TRBJ1-6; cdr3_nt: TGTGCCAGCAGTTACTCCCGTGCCAGGGTAAATTCACCCCTCCACTTT; cdr3_aa: CASSYSRARVNSPLHF
clone_size: -; v_call: TRBV5-1; cdr3_length: 17; d_call: TRBD2; j_call: TRBJ2-3; cdr3_nt: TGCGCCAGCAGCTACTCACTCCCTGGTGGGGGGGGAGATACGCAGTATTTT; cdr3_aa: CASSYSLPGGGGDTQYF
clone_size: -; v_call: TRBV10-3; cdr3_length: 14; d_call: TRBD1; j_call: TRBJ1-1; cdr3_nt: TGTGTGGCCATGGACAGGGCGCAGAACACTGAAGCTTTCTTT; cdr3_aa: CVAMDRAQNTEAFF
clone_size: -; v_call: TRBV30; cdr3_length: 14; d_call: -; j_call: TRBJ1-1; cdr3_nt: TGTGCCTGGAACCCGCTGGGGTCGGGGACTGAAGCTTTCTTT; cdr3_aa: CAWNPLGSGTEAFF
clone_size: -; v_call: TRBV5-1; cdr3_length: 15; d_call: TRBD1; j_call: TRBJ1-2; cdr3_nt: TGCGCCAGCAACCGTCCTGACAGGGGGGACTATGGCTACACCTTC; cdr3_aa: CASNRPDRGDYGYTF
clone_size: -; v_call: TRBV10-2; cdr3_length: 14; d_call: -; j_call: TRBJ1-2; cdr3_nt: TGCGCCAGCAGTGAGGACGGAGGGAACTATGGCTACACCTTC; cdr3_aa: CASSEDGGNYGYTF
clone_size: once; v_call: TRBV19; cdr3_length: 12; d_call: -; j_call: TRBJ1-2; cdr3_nt: TGTGCCATTTTTTCCCCGAACTATGGCTACACCTTC; cdr3_aa: CAIFSPNYGYTF
clone_size: -; v_call: TRBV5-1; cdr3_length: 16; d_call: -; j_call: TRBJ2-3; cdr3_nt: TGCGCCAGCAGCTCGGGGGAGTGGTTCGGCACAGATACGCAGTATTTT; cdr3_aa: CASSSGEWFGTDTQYF
clone_size: -; v_call: TRBV5-1; cdr3_length: 15; d_call: TRBD1; j_call: TRBJ2-1; cdr3_nt: TGCGCCAGCAGCGAATGGACAGGGGAAAACAATGAGCAGTTCTTC; cdr3_aa: CASSEWTGENNEQFF
clone_size: -; v_call: TRBV5-1; cdr3_length: 16; d_call: TRBD1; j_call: TRBJ2-5; cdr3_nt: TGCGCCAGCAGCTTGGCCTGGGCAGGGGGCAGGGAGACCCAGTACTTC; cdr3_aa: CASSLAWAGGRETQYF
clone_size: -; v_call: TRBV18; cdr3_length: 15; d_call: -; j_call: TRBJ1-5; cdr3_nt: TGTGCCAGCTCACCCCTGACAGGTCCTAATCAGCCCCAGCATTTT; cdr3_aa: CASSPLTGPNQPQHF
clone_size: -; v_call: TRBV6-5; cdr3_length: 13; d_call: -; j_call: TRBJ1-2; cdr3_nt: TGTGCCAGCACCCTTTCCGGGTCCTACGGCTACACCTTC; cdr3_aa: CASTLSGSYGYTF
clone_size: -; v_call: TRBV23-1; cdr3_length: 17; d_call: -; j_call: TRBJ1-1; cdr3_nt: TGCGCCAGCAGTCCTCTATCGGACTCTTTGGAGAACACTGAAGCTTTCTTT; cdr3_aa: CASSPLSDSLENTEAFF
clone_size: -; v_call: TRBV3-1/TRBV3-2; cdr3_length: 15; d_call: TRBD1; j_call: TRBJ1-2; cdr3_nt: TGTGCCATTGGCCAGGGGGCCTGGCAGGGCTATGGCTACACCTTC; cdr3_aa: CAIGQGAWQGYGYTF
clone_size: -; v_call: TRBV30; cdr3_length: 12; d_call: -; j_call: TRBJ1-2; cdr3_nt: TGTGCCTGGAGGGGCAGATCCTATGGCTACACCTTC; cdr3_aa: CAWRGRSYGYTF
clone_size: many; v_call: TRBV6-5; cdr3_length: 14; d_call: TRBD1; j_call: TRBJ1-6; cdr3_nt: TGTGCCACCAAAAGGACAGGCTATAATTCACCCCTCCACTTT; cdr3_aa: CATKRTGYNSPLHF
clone_size: -; v_call: TRBV6-6; cdr3_length: 14; d_call: -; j_call: TRBJ1-4; cdr3_nt: TGTGCCAGCAGTTTTCTCGTGACTAATGAAAAACTGTTTTTT; cdr3_aa: CASSFLVTNEKLFF
clone_size: few; v_call: TRBV6-4; cdr3_length: 13; d_call: -; j_call: TRBJ2-1; cdr3_nt: TGTGCCAGCAGTGCCTCCGGGACTAATGAGCAGTTCTTC; cdr3_aa: CASSASGTNEQFF
clone_size: -; v_call: TRBV5-1; cdr3_length: 16; d_call: TRBD1; j_call: TRBJ1-3; cdr3_nt: TGCGCCAGCAGTCCGACAGGGGCCCTCTCTGGAAACACCATATATTTT; cdr3_aa: CASSPTGALSGNTIYF
clone_size: once; v_call: TRBV3-1/TRBV3-2; cdr3_length: 16; d_call: TRBD1; j_call: TRBJ2-1; cdr3_nt: TGTGCCAGCAGCCGAGTAAACAGGGGTCCCAACAATGAGCAGTTCTTC; cdr3_aa: CASSRVNRGPNNEQFF
clone_size: -; v_call: TRBV6-5; cdr3_length: 13; d_call: -; j_call: TRBJ1-2; cdr3_nt: TGTGCCAGCAACCCGACAGGCTCCATTGGCTACACCTTC; cdr3_aa: CASNPTGSIGYTF
clone_size: -; v_call: TRBV11-2; cdr3_length: 15; d_call: -; j_call: TRBJ1-4; cdr3_nt: TGTGCCAGCAGCCGCGGGTGGGGAATGGATGAAAAACTGTTTTTT; cdr3_aa: CASSRGWGMDEKLFF
clone_size: -; v_call: TRBV19; cdr3_length: 12; d_call: -; j_call: TRBJ2-7; cdr3_nt: TGTGCCAGTAGTATTTACTCCTACGAGCAGTACTTC; cdr3_aa: CASSIYSYEQYF
clone_size: -; v_call: TRBV11-2; cdr3_length: 13; d_call: -; j_call: TRBJ1-5; cdr3_nt: TGTGCCAGCAGCCCCGGGAGGCTGTCGCCCCAGCATTTT; cdr3_aa: CASSPGRLSPQHF
clone_size: -; v_call: TRBV6-5; cdr3_length: 12; d_call: TRBD1; j_call: TRBJ1-6; cdr3_nt: TGTGCCAGCACCAGACAGGGATCACCCCTCCACTTT; cdr3_aa: CASTRQGSPLHF
clone_size: few; v_call: TRBV30; cdr3_length: 12; d_call: -; j_call: TRBJ1-2; cdr3_nt: TGTGCCTGGAGCGCGGATGCCGGTGGCTACACCTTC; cdr3_aa: CAWSADAGGYTF
clone_size: -; v_call: TRBV30; cdr3_length: 19; d_call: TRBD1; j_call: TRBJ1-6; cdr3_nt: TGTGCCTGGAGTGTCCGAGCGGGACAGGCAAGCTCCTATAATTCACCCCTCCACTTT; cdr3_aa: CAWSVRAGQASSYNSPLHF
clone_size: -; v_call: TRBV11-3; cdr3_length: 13; d_call: TRBD2; j_call: TRBJ2-1; cdr3_nt: TGTGCCAGCAGCTTCCTAGCGGGAAATGAGCAGTTCTTC; cdr3_aa: CASSFLAGNEQFF
clone_size: -; v_call: TRBV5-1; cdr3_length: 15; d_call: -; j_call: TRBJ2-7; cdr3_nt: TGCGCCAGCAGCCCCCCCAAGGAGGGGGGGTACGAGCAGTACTTC; cdr3_aa: CASSPPKEGGYEQYF
clone_size: -; v_call: TRBV19; cdr3_length: 15; d_call: -; j_call: TRBJ2-7; cdr3_nt: TGTGCCAGTAGTACCCCCAGGGGTGGCCCCTACGAGCAGTACTTC; cdr3_aa: CASSTPRGGPYEQYF
clone_size: -; v_call: TRBV4-2; cdr3_length: 14; d_call: -; j_call: TRBJ1-1; cdr3_nt: TGTGCCAGCAGCCCCTCGGACACCAACACTGAAGCTTTCTTT; cdr3_aa: CASSPSDTNTEAFF
clone_size: -; v_call: TRBV7-9; cdr3_length: 14; d_call: -; j_call: TRBJ1-2; cdr3_nt: TGTGCCAGCAGCTCCCCGGGGGGGATCGGTGGCTACACCTTC; cdr3_aa: CASSSPGGIGGYTF
clone_size: -; v_call: TRBV6-5; cdr3_length: 15; d_call: -; j_call: TRBJ2-6; cdr3_nt: TGTGCCAGCAGTTACTCCCGGTCTGGGGCCAACGTCCTGACTTTC; cdr3_aa: CASSYSRSGANVLTF